Here is one T cell receptor beta chain with its context. The antigen remains unidentified. The source of the sample is a study of T-cell reconstitution after alpha-beta-depleted transplantation in children. Preparing the TCRbeta library involved the use of unique molecular identifiers. From the PCR reads, TCRdb called clonotypes with MiXCR, one entry per CDR3 protein. The sample carries some 310,000 distinct CDR3 sequences, 20% to 30% recorded once. The CDR3 covers 15 residues. V dropped 6 bases and J dropped 4 bases, with 18 bases sitting between them. From germline, CDR1 is MDHEN and CDR2 SYDVKM. General observations from the study: From newly produced T cells came most of the T-cell counts and diversity one year after transplant.

This rearrangement joins TRBV28 to TRBJ1-2; D is unresolved. The sequence derives from a male patient younger than 18 who had a stem cell transplant for acute lymphoblastic leukemia, so the T cells may come from the graft donor. The source was PBMCs, mostly from graft donor cells, collected 180 days after TCRalphabeta/CD19-depleted stem cell transplant. The CDR3 DNA follows: TGTGCCAGCAGCATGACGTCCCGGGCTTTCTATGGCTACACCTTC. As protein: CASSMTSRAFYGYTF.